The 17 T cell receptor beta chains given below trace back to one sample, sequenced in a study of CD8+CD57+ T cells in acquired aplastic anemia. Sequencing was done on patients that had shown CD8+CD57+ cell expansion by flow cytometry. The TCR beta profiling, which covered VDJ combination and CDR3 sequence, was carried out using genomic DNA as the template. Using its own MiXCR run on the reads, TCRdb lists one record per CDR3 protein. This sample carries 150,000 to 200,000 distinct CDR3 sequences, 40% to 55% of them seen once, and the ten largest clones take 1.1%. The source material was sorted CD4+, CD8+, or CD8+CD57+ T cells (not recorded which) from PBMCs. These receptors all come from a human donor with aplastic anemia.

This clonotype occurred a few times. The V and J genes are TRBV9 and TRBJ1-6; TRBD1 might be the D (5 bases). CDR3 length: 15 amino acids. V shed 0 bases and J shed 4 bases, with 8 bases lying between them. The germline gives CDR1 SGDLS, CDR2 YYNGEE. The CDR3: CASSVEGTYNSPLHF. The CDR3 DNA is TGTGCCAGCAGCGTAGAAGGGACGTATAATTCACCCCTCCACTTT.

About this clonotype itself: One base away lies a much larger clone, so this may be a sequencing read error. The gene calls are TRBV7-8 and TRBJ1-3; D possibly corresponds to TRBD1 (6 bases). Per the germline V gene, CDR1 is SGHVS and CDR2 is FQNEAQ. There are 15 residues in the CDR3. The CDR3 DNA reads as TGTGCCAGCAGCTATAACAGGGTCCCTGGAAACGCCATATATTTT. Its protein product is CASSYNRVPGNAIYF.

A word on this clonotype: One base away lies a much larger clone, so this may be a sequencing read error. The chain has TRBV2 and TRBJ2-1, with TRBD1 identical over 9 bases. The V and J ends lost 8 bases and 8 bases, in that order; junction bases with no gene match: 16. Germline V gene lookup returns CDR1 SNHLY and CDR2 FYNNEI. The CDR3 totals 16 residues. CDR3 sequence: CASGQRQGGLAYEQFF. As DNA, the CDR3 is TGTGCCAGCGGCCAAAGACAGGGGGGGTTGGCGTATGAGCAGTTCTTC.

This clonotype was seen ten or more times. The chain recombines TRBV20-1 with TRBJ2-5; the match to TRBD2 covers 10 bases. The germline CDR1 and CDR2 sequences are DFQATT and SNEGSKA (reference sequence). V was clipped by 8 bases and J by 3 bases; unmatched bases: 3. This CDR3 is built from 12 residues. The CDR3 reads CSSGGGKETQYF. As DNA, the CDR3 is TGCAGTAGCGGGGGGGGCAAAGAGACCCAGTACTTC.

In its sample, this clonotype was seen a few times. V gene TRBV10-2 combines with J gene TRBJ2-7; tentative D call: TRBD1 (6 bases). V dropped 10 bases and J dropped 6 bases, with 16 bases sitting between them. The CDR3 is made up of 12 amino acids. Germline values: CDR1 WSHSY, CDR2 SAAADI. The CDR3 is CATAVVGAEQYF. CDR3 nucleotide sequence: TGCGCCACTGCAGTGGTGGGGGCCGAGCAGTACTTC.

This clonotype occurred a few times. The chain combines TRBV15 with TRBJ2-5, with TRBD2 identical over 10 bases. Germline CDR1 LNHNV, CDR2 YYDKDF (reference sequence). The ends lost 8 bases at V and 9 bases at J; junction bases unmatched: 9. The length of the CDR3 is 13 residues. CDR3 bases: TGTGCCACCCGGACTAGCGGTATAACGGCCCAGTACTTC. Translation gives CATRTSGITAQYF.

This clonotype was counted at least ten times. CDR3 coding DNA: TGTGCCAGCAGTTTAATTGGGATTTATAATTCACCCCTCCACTTT. Amino acids: CASSLIGIYNSPLHF. The chain recombines TRBV27 with TRBJ1-6, with D uncertain. V was clipped by 2 bases and J by 4 bases, with 9 bases between them. Germline V CDR1 and CDR2: MNHEY, SMNVEV (reference sequence). This CDR3 comprises 15 residues.

In its sample, this clonotype was seen once. The chain carries TRBV28 and TRBJ1-5; D possibly corresponds to TRBD1 (5 bases). V was cut by 7 bases and J by 0 bases, with 10 bases left in between. Looked up from germline, CDR1 is MDHEN and CDR2 is SYDVKM. CDR3 length: 14 residues. The CDR3 DNA reads as TGTGCCAGCATGGGGACTTATAGCAATCAGCCCCAGCATTTT. The encoded protein is CASMGTYSNQPQHF.

This sequence joins TRBV11-1 and TRBJ2-1; tentatively, D is TRBD1 (5 bases). V was trimmed by 8 bases and J by 0 bases, leaving 14 bases between them. This CDR3 spans 15 amino acids. CDR1 SGHAT and CDR2 FQDESV come from the germline V gene (reference sequence). Here the CDR3 reads CASFAGSPSYNEQFF. The DNA for the CDR3 is TGTGCCAGCTTCGCAGGGTCCCCCTCCTACAATGAGCAGTTCTTC.

The chain links TRBV7-2 to TRBJ1-6, with TRBD1 matching over 7 bases. This CDR3 comprises 13 residues. The J segment lost 9 bases and the V segment lost 5 bases, leaving 4 bases of the junction unmatched. Germline CDR1 reads SGHTA; CDR2 reads FQGNSA. CDR3 bases: TGTGCCAGCAGCACCCGACAGGGTTCACCCCTCCACTTT. Translating gives CASSTRQGSPLHF.

This clonotype has at least ten counts. The genes are TRBV12-3 or TRBV12-4 and TRBJ2-4, with D perhaps matching TRBD1 or TRBD2 (6 bases each). This CDR3 contains 17 residues. Trimming pared 8 bases from V and 3 bases from J, leaving 23 bases between. CDR3 protein: CASGGGLGRVDKNIQYF. The DNA for the CDR3 is TGTGCCAGCGGAGGGGGTCTTGGCAGGGTGGACAAAAACATTCAGTACTTC.

This clonotype was counted between two and nine times. The chain couples TRBV10-3 to TRBJ2-7; the match to TRBD1 covers 9 bases. From germline, CDR1 is ENHRY and CDR2 SYGVKD. The CDR3 is 15 residues long. Germline trimming cut 0 bases from V and 6 bases from J; bases unmatched to any gene: 6. CDR3 amino acids: CAISESRDRVSEQYF. CDR3 coding DNA: TGTGCCATCAGTGAGTCCCGGGACAGGGTCAGCGAGCAGTACTTC.

Comment on this clonotype: Being one base from a much bigger clone, this may be a read error. The V and J genes are TRBV6-1 and TRBJ2-1, with 8 bases that match TRBD2. The germline V gene encodes CDR1 MNHNS and CDR2 SASEGT. CDR3 length equals 11 residues. Trimming removed 6 bases from V and 12 bases from J; junction bases left unmatched: 4. As DNA, the CDR3 is TGTGCCAGCAGCGGGGGGGGTGGGCAGTTCTTC. Its protein product is CASSGGGGQFF.

The chain links TRBV20-1 to TRBJ1-6; no firm D call. The germline CDR1 and CDR2 sequences are DFQATT and SNEGSKA (reference sequence). The CDR3 contains 15 residues. Trimming took off 3 bases at V and 3 bases at J, with 12 bases between the two ends. In DNA, the CDR3 is TGCAGTGCTAGTAGCATGCAGATCTATAATTCACCCCTCCACTTT. Amino acid sequence: CSASSMQIYNSPLHF.

The chain employs TRBV2 and TRBJ2-6; D may be TRBD2 (6 bases). Deletions cut 4 bases from V and 4 bases from J, with 11 bases between. The CDR3 has 15 residues. Germline V gene data show CDR1 as SNHLY and CDR2 as FYNNEI. CDR3 amino acids: CASSGTTSGANVLTF. The CDR3 nucleotides read TGTGCCAGCAGTGGGACCACTAGCGGGGCCAACGTCCTGACTTTC.

This chain links TRBV3-1 with TRBJ1-1; TRBD1 might be the D (6 bases). The CDR3 loop spans 14 amino acids. Germline-derived CDR1 and CDR2 are LGHDT and YNNKEL (reference sequence). V was pared by 4 bases and J by 4 bases, with 13 bases between. CDR3: CASSPSRGGTEAFF. The CDR3 coding sequence is TGTGCCAGCAGCCCGAGCAGGGGTGGCACTGAAGCTTTCTTT.

J is TRBJ2-7 and V is TRBV20-1; 8 bases fit TRBD1. V was pared by 6 bases and J by 9 bases, with 7 bases of the junction left unmatched. CDR1 is DFQATT, CDR2 SNEGSKA, per germline (reference sequence). This CDR3 has 11 amino acids. This CDR3 reads CSAIGQGWQYF. In DNA, the CDR3 is TGCAGTGCAATCGGACAGGGATGGCAGTACTTC.